The subject of this entry is one TCR beta chain. This CDR3 is built from 12 residues. V dropped 3 bases and J dropped 7 bases, with 7 bases sitting between them. Germline-derived CDR1 and CDR2 are LNHDA and SQIVND (reference sequence). In the original analysis: Estimated nucleated cell counts came from reference gene primer amplification. Measured with immunoSEQ multiplex PCR; TCRdb has only the in-frame clones, and not every one. V and J calls plus clone size are reproduced from that table; the DNA served to infer D and trimming. This sample has around 160,000 clones, with roughly 80% found just once. The data stem from a study of blood T cell repertoires in COVID-19. Study overall: Sites in the United States, Italy and Spain provided acute and convalescent COVID-19 samples. T cells, B-cell-depleted T cells, or PBMCs supplied cDNA or gDNA.

The sequence was obtained from a man aged 50 or older who had recovered from COVID-19. The sequenced sample was PBMCs or T cells enriched from blood (not recorded which). The chain couples TRBV19 to TRBJ1-5; D perhaps matches TRBD1 (5 bases). The CDR3 DNA sequence: TGTGCCAGTAGTATTCAGGGACAGCCCCAGCATTTT. Translating it yields CASSIQGQPQHF. The full variable domain, in which reference TRBV19 and TRBJ1-5 provide the parts outside the CDR3, is DGGITQSPKYLFRKEGQNVTLSCEQNLNHDAMYWYRQDPGQGLRLIYYSQIVNDFQKGDIAEGYSVSREKKESFPLTVTSAQKNPTAFYLCASSIQGQPQHFGDGTRLSIL.